The 12 T cell receptor beta chains in this list originate from one sample, sequenced in a study of blood T cell repertoires in COVID-19. Generated by immunoSEQ multiplex PCR, the TCRdb table keeps only in-frame clones and is missing some. The table includes 300,000 to 450,000 clones, 70% to 90% detected once. Material: PBMCs or T cells enriched from blood (not recorded which). Every receptor here comes from a man under 40 who had recovered from COVID-19.

V gene TRBV13 combines with J gene TRBJ1-1, with 8 bases aligning to TRBD1. V lost 5 bases, J lost 5 bases, and 13 bases stayed unmatched. From germline, CDR1 is PRHDT and CDR2 FYEKMQ (reference sequence). CDR3 length equals 16 residues. DNA of the CDR3: TGTGCCAGCAGCGGGGGACAGGAGGCGTCGCGGACTGAAGCTTTCTTT. This gives the protein CASSGGQEASRTEAFF.

The chain employs TRBV7-9 and TRBJ2-1, with 8 bases aligning to TRBD1. V lost 5 bases and J lost 4; bases outside the gene matches: 13. CDR1 SEHNR and CDR2 FQNEAQ come from the germline V gene (reference sequence). CDR3 size: 17 residues. In DNA, the CDR3 is TGTGCCAGCAGCGGAGACTCGGGACAGGTGAGGTACAATGAGCAGTTCTTC. Its translation is CASSGDSGQVRYNEQFF.

The CDR3 sequence is CASLPSKHGYGYTF. In nucleotides, the CDR3 is TGTGCCAGCCTACCAAGCAAGCACGGCTATGGCTACACCTTC. The rearrangement joins TRBV3-1 (or the pseudogene TRBV3-2) to TRBJ1-2; no definite D call. The CDR3 spans 14 residues. The germline V and J ends were trimmed by 8 bases and 4 bases, with 17 bases remaining between them. In germline, CDR1 is LGHDT, CDR2 YNNKEL (reference sequence).

This sequence joins TRBV2 and TRBJ1-5; D is possibly TRBD1 (5 bases). CDR1 and CDR2 (germline): SNHLY, FYNNEI. V lost 3 bases to trimming and J lost 0 bases, with 18 bases between them. CDR3 length: 18 amino acids. The CDR3 region has the DNA TGTGCCAGCAGTGACCCCCCTGGAGGGGACCGTAGCAATCAGCCCCAGCATTTT. Translated, it gives CASSDPPGGDRSNQPQHF.

This sequence joins TRBV10-3 and TRBJ2-3; the match to TRBD2 covers 12 bases. The CDR3 runs 16 residues. Germline CDR1 and CDR2: ENHRY and SYGVKD. The V segment lost 6 bases and the J segment 0 bases; nucleotides outside the gene matches: 4. In nucleotides, the CDR3 is TGTGCCATCAGCCAGACTAGCGGGGGTAGCACAGATACGCAGTATTTT. This codes for CAISQTSGGSTDTQYF.

The chain carries TRBV24-1 and TRBJ2-3; TRBD2 might be the D (6 bases). Germline CDR1 and CDR2: KGHDR and SFDVKD. V was trimmed by 7 bases and J by 5 bases, leaving 9 bases between them. This CDR3 has 12 residues. The CDR3 DNA follows: TGTGCCACCAGGGGGCGGGGAGATACGCAGTATTTT. Amino acid sequence: CATRGRGDTQYF.

The chain joins TRBV5-6 to TRBJ2-2; tentatively, D is TRBD1 (6 bases). Trimming took off 0 bases at V and 8 bases at J, with 14 bases between the two ends. The germline gives CDR1 SGHDT, CDR2 YYEEEE. The length of the CDR3 is 15 residues. The CDR3 loop reads CASSLAGHTWGELFF. The CDR3 DNA is TGTGCCAGCAGCTTGGCGGGACACACTTGGGGGGAGCTGTTTTTT.

Concerning this clone itself: The same CDR3 can be traced to other DNA sequences in this sample. The J gene is TRBJ1-2, the V gene TRBV7-9, with 7 bases lining up with TRBD1. Trimming cost V 1 base and J 5 bases; bases outside gene matches: 1. The CDR3 has 13 amino acids. CDR1 and CDR2 from the germline V gene are SEHNR and FQNEAQ (reference sequence). The CDR3 loop is CASSLGTGYGYTF. For the CDR3, the DNA is TGTGCCAGCAGCTTAGGGACAGGATATGGCTACACCTTC.

The chain recombines TRBV7-2 with TRBJ1-2; 8 bases are shared with TRBD1. V lost 7 bases, J lost 8 bases, and 21 bases stayed unmatched. The CDR3 extends over 17 amino acids. In germline, CDR1 is SGHTA, CDR2 FQGNSA. CDR3 nucleotides: TGTGCCAGCACTTGGACCACCACCTCGGACAGGGCGAGGGGCTACACCTTC. It yields the protein CASTWTTTSDRARGYTF. Supplemented by reference TRBV7-2 and TRBJ1-2, the full variable domain reads GAGVSQSPSNKVTEKGKDVELRCDPISGHTALYWYRQSLGQGLEFLIYFQGNSAPDKSGLPSDRFSAERTGGSVSTLTIQRTQQEDSAVYLCASTWTTTSDRARGYTFGSGTRLTVV.

The chain is built from TRBV2 and TRBJ2-6; the D is unclear. Trimming took 0 bases from V and 2 from J, leaving 8 bases between them. Germline assignment: CDR1 SNHLY and CDR2 FYNNEI. The CDR3 has 16 amino acids. DNA for the CDR3: TGTGCCAGCAGTGAAGCCGAGATCCCTGGGGCCAACGTCCTGACTTTC. Protein product: CASSEAEIPGANVLTF.

This clone was recorded only once. V is TRBV19 and J is TRBJ2-2; D is uncertain. This CDR3 is built from 14 residues. V lost 5 bases and J 4 bases, leaving 11 bases between the germline ends. Germline V CDR1 and CDR2: LNHDA, SQIVND (reference sequence). CDR3 amino acids: CASSAPQSTGELFF. DNA for the CDR3: TGTGCCAGTAGTGCCCCCCAGTCCACCGGGGAGCTGTTTTTT.

This clone was detected only once. The V gene is TRBV19, the J gene TRBJ1-2, with D perhaps matching TRBD1 (6 bases). The CDR3 runs to 14 residues. The germline V gene encodes CDR1 LNHDA and CDR2 SQIVND (reference sequence). The germline V and J ends were trimmed by 6 bases and 2 bases, with 13 bases remaining between them. The CDR3 loop reads CASRDTGLNYGYTF. CDR3 DNA: TGTGCCAGTAGGGATACAGGGCTCAACTATGGCTACACCTTC.